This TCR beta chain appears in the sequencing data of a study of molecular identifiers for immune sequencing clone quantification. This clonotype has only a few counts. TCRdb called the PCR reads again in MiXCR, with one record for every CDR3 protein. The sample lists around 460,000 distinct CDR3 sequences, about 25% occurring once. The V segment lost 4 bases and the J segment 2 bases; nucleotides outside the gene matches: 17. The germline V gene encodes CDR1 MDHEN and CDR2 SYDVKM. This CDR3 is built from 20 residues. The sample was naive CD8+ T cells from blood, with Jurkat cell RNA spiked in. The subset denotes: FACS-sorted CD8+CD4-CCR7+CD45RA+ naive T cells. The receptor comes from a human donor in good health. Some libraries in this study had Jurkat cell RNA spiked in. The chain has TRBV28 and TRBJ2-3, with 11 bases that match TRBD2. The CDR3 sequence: CASSSRDIGLAGVHTDTQYF. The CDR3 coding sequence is TGTGCCAGCAGTTCGCGGGACATAGGACTAGCGGGTGTTCACACAGATACGCAGTATTTT.